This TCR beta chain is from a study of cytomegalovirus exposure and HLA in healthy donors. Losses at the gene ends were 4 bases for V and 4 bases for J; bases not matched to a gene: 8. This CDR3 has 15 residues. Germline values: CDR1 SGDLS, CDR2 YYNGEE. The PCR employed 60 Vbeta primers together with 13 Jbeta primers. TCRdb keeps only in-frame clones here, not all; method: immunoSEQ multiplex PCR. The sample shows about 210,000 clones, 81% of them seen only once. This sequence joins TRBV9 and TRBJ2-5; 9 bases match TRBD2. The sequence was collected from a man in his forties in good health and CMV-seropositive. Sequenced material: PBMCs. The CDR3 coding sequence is TGTGCCAGCAGCCCCGGGACTAGCAATTTAGAGACCCAGTACTTC. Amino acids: CASSPGTSNLETQYF.